The 31 T cell receptor beta chains presented below share a single source sample, sequenced in a study of blood T cell repertoires in COVID-19. Here immunoSEQ multiplex PCR was the method, and the copy in TCRdb shows in-frame clones only, minus some. The profile shows 250,000 to 350,000 clones, about 82% of them singletons. Material: peripheral blood. These receptors all come from a woman aged 45-65 years with active or convalescent COVID-19.

This clone was seen a single time. J is TRBJ1-6 and V is TRBV3-1 (or the pseudogene TRBV3-2); TRBD1 aligns across 8 bases. Germline CDR1 and CDR2: LGHDT and YNNKEL (reference sequence). V lost 5 bases, J lost 7 bases, and 7 bases stayed unmatched. This CDR3 is 15 amino acids long. CDR3 bases: TGTGCCAGCAGCTCCCGGACAGGGAGGAATTCACCCCTCCACTTT. Translated: CASSSRTGRNSPLHF.

The V gene is TRBV6-1, the J gene TRBJ1-1; no definite D call. The CDR3 is 15 amino acids. CDR1 is MNHNS, CDR2 SASEGT, per germline. Trimming removed 3 bases from V and 1 base from J, with 12 bases in between. This CDR3 is CASSEPWAGNTEAFF. CDR3 DNA sequence: TGTGCCAGCAGTGAGCCCTGGGCGGGGAACACTGAAGCTTTCTTT.

V gene TRBV6-1 combines with J gene TRBJ2-4; possible D gene TRBD2, 6 bases. CDR1 and CDR2 (germline): MNHNS, SASEGT. The CDR3 spans 22 residues. Trimming cost V 1 base and J 0 bases, with 28 bases left between them. The CDR3 spells CASSEGVWGERTLGPAKNIQYF. CDR3 bases: TGTGCCAGCAGTGAAGGGGTATGGGGGGAGCGGACCCTCGGGCCAGCCAAAAACATTCAGTACTTC.

This clone occurred a few times. The chain recombines TRBV19 with TRBJ1-5; the match to TRBD1 covers 9 bases. The germline V gene encodes CDR1 LNHDA and CDR2 SQIVND (reference sequence). This CDR3 contains 17 residues. V lost 3 bases, J lost 0 bases, and 6 bases stayed unmatched. The CDR3 spells CASSISGQGNSNQPQHF. Here the CDR3 DNA reads TGTGCCAGTAGTATCTCGGGACAGGGAAATAGCAATCAGCCCCAGCATTTT.

J is TRBJ1-5 and V is TRBV7-8; the D gene is possibly TRBD1 (5 bases). CDR3 length: 15 amino acids. Germline V CDR1 and CDR2: SGHVS, FQNEAQ. V gave up 5 bases and J gave up 8 bases, with 19 bases separating them. DNA of the CDR3: TGTGCCAGCAGCCCAGTGGTTGGGGGGTGGGAGCCCCAGCATTTT. It encodes CASSPVVGGWEPQHF.

The chain links TRBV5-5 to TRBJ1-3, with D uncertain. The V end lost 4 bases, the J end lost 0 bases, and 8 bases lay between the germline ends. This CDR3 region has 14 residues. Germline CDR1 SGHKS, CDR2 YYEKEE (reference sequence). CDR3 bases: TGTGCCAGCAGCACAATCCCCTCTGGAAACACCATATATTTT. Translated: CASSTIPSGNTIYF.

The chain's CDR3 is CASSITGTNYGYTF. The CDR3 coding sequence is TGTGCCAGTAGTATAACAGGGACTAACTATGGCTACACCTTC. This sequence joins TRBV19 and TRBJ1-2; tentatively, D is TRBD1 (6 bases). This CDR3 has 14 residues. Trimming pared 2 bases from V and 0 bases from J, leaving 7 bases between. Germline-derived CDR1 and CDR2 are LNHDA and SQIVND (reference sequence).

V and J are TRBV28 and TRBJ1-5, with TRBD1 matching over 7 bases. The trim removed 4 bases at V and 7 bases at J, leaving 4 bases unmatched. CDR3 length: 13 amino acids. Per germline, CDR1 MDHEN and CDR2 SYDVKM. The CDR3 loop reads CASSSRTGQPQHF. The DNA of the CDR3 is TGTGCCAGCAGTTCGCGGACAGGCCAGCCCCAGCATTTT. Variable domain in full (rest from reference TRBV28 and TRBJ1-5): DVKVTQSSRYLVKRTGEKVFLECVQDMDHENMFWYRQDPGLGLRLIYFSYDVKMKEKGDIPEGYSVSREKKERFSLILESASTNQTSMYLCASSSRTGQPQHFGDGTRLSIL.

This rearrangement joins TRBV3-1 (or the pseudogene TRBV3-2) to TRBJ1-2; D possibly corresponds to TRBD1 (6 bases). The CDR3 has 13 residues. V was clipped by 1 base and J by 8 bases, with 11 bases between them. In germline, CDR1 is LGHDT, CDR2 YNNKEL (reference sequence). For the CDR3, the DNA is TGTGCCAGCAGCCAAGTAGGGGGGGAAGGCTACACCTTC. It translates to CASSQVGGEGYTF.

As concerns this clone: Sequence at one end of the junction differs from germline and may be a read error. The chain has TRBV27 and TRBJ2-1; 7 bases agree with TRBD1. The length of the CDR3 is 15 residues. CDR1 and CDR2 from the germline V gene are MNHEY and SMNVEV (reference sequence). The DNA of the CDR3 is TGTGCCAGCAGTATATCGGGACAGTCCTACAATGAGCAGTTCTTC. It yields the protein CASSISGQSYNEQFF.

The chain is built from TRBV2 and TRBJ2-7; TRBD1 aligns across 10 bases. V lost 2 bases to trimming and J lost 6 bases; unmatched junction nucleotides: 7. Germline CDR1 and CDR2: SNHLY and FYNNEI. CDR3 length: 15 amino acids. CDR3 in amino acids: CASSETRTGGREQYF. The DNA for the CDR3 is TGTGCCAGCAGTGAAACCAGGACAGGGGGTCGCGAGCAGTACTTC.

This clone appeared once. The chain couples TRBV7-8 to TRBJ2-5; 10 positions match TRBD2. V was clipped by 1 base and J by 5 bases; unmatched bases: 13. CDR3 length: 18 amino acids. Germline V gene lookup returns CDR1 SGHVS and CDR2 FQNEAQ. The CDR3 nucleotides read TGTGCCAGCAGCTTAGGGTTTGGTAGCGGGAGGTTTGGGGAGACCCAGTACTTC. Protein sequence: CASSLGFGSGRFGETQYF.

The chain is built from TRBV15 and TRBJ1-2, with 8 bases matching TRBD1. This CDR3 has 14 amino acids. J was trimmed by 8 bases and V by 8 bases; bases with no gene match: 13. CDR1 is LNHNV, CDR2 YYDKDF, per germline (reference sequence). In DNA, the CDR3 is TGTGCCACCGGCGACAGGGGCGGCCGGGTCGGCTACACCTTC. Its protein is CATGDRGGRVGYTF.

This chain uses TRBV7-6 with TRBJ2-7; TRBD2 might be the D (6 bases). CDR3 length: 17 residues. Trimming stripped 2 bases from V and 3 bases from J, with 20 bases between. Germline V gene data show CDR1 as SGHVS and CDR2 as FNYEAQ. Here the CDR3 reads CASSLKSVETDYYEQYF. In DNA form, the CDR3 reads TGTGCCAGCAGCTTAAAATCGGTTGAGACGGACTACTACGAGCAGTACTTC.

The chain recombines TRBV2 with TRBJ1-1; the D gene is possibly TRBD1 (5 bases). With 11 bases removed from V and 4 bases from J, the gap between germline ends came to 17 bases. The CDR3 covers 13 residues. Germline values: CDR1 SNHLY, CDR2 FYNNEI. The CDR3 DNA sequence: TGTGCCGGAACAGTGGGGCCTCTCACTGAAGCTTTCTTT. Residues: CAGTVGPLTEAFF.

The chain joins TRBV4-1 to TRBJ2-6; D is uncertain. Looked up from germline, CDR1 is MGHRA and CDR2 is YSYEKL. The CDR3 covers 13 residues. The V end lost 4 bases, the J end lost 2 bases, and 3 bases lay between the germline ends. As DNA, the CDR3 is TGCGCCAGCAGCCCCGCTGGGGCCAACGTCCTGACTTTC. Translation: CASSPAGANVLTF.

In its sample, this clone was seen once. The chain uses TRBV24-1 and TRBJ2-5; 9 bases match TRBD2. This CDR3 region has 14 residues. Unmatched junction bases numbered 4, after V lost 4 bases and J lost 5 bases. Per the germline V gene, CDR1 is KGHDR and CDR2 is SFDVKD. This CDR3 reads CATSDPGLAETQYF. The CDR3 DNA sequence: TGTGCCACCAGTGACCCCGGACTAGCGGAGACCCAGTACTTC.

The genes are TRBV7-2 and TRBJ2-3; TRBD2 is a possible D gene (6 bases). The V gene lost 1 base and the J gene lost 8 bases, with 16 bases spanning the gap. The germline V gene has CDR1 SGHTA and CDR2 FQGNSA. This CDR3 comprises 15 residues. CDR3 in DNA: TGTGCCAGCAGCTTAGTAAATTCGCGGGGAGGTACGCAGTATTTT. It yields the protein CASSLVNSRGGTQYF.

This chain uses TRBV2 with TRBJ1-2; a possible D gene is TRBD1 (5 bases). CDR1 and CDR2 from the germline V gene are SNHLY and FYNNEI. V gave up 2 bases and J gave up 9 bases, with 13 bases separating them. The CDR3 covers 13 residues. The CDR3 loop reads CASSEYQGLRYTF. The CDR3, as DNA: TGTGCCAGCAGTGAATATCAGGGTTTGCGCTACACCTTC.

The chain employs TRBV21-1 and TRBJ2-7; TRBD2 was called by the table and not checked on the DNA. TRBV21-1 is annotated as a pseudogene. The CDR3 loop spans 14 amino acids. As DNA, the CDR3 is TGTGCCAGCAGCAAAGAGAGAGCGGAGTACGAGCAGTACTTC. This translates into CASSKERAEYEQYF.

This chain links TRBV10-1 with TRBJ1-2, with 10 bases aligning to TRBD1. The CDR3 loop spans 18 amino acids. Germline V gene data show CDR1 as WNHNN and CDR2 as SYGVQD (reference sequence). J gave up 8 bases and V 0 bases, and 15 bases lay outside the gene matches. Here the CDR3 reads CASSESPTGGVSLSGYTF. The CDR3 DNA follows: TGCGCCAGCAGTGAGTCCCCGACAGGGGGCGTCTCATTGTCCGGCTACACCTTC.

This chain connects TRBV7-2 to TRBJ2-3; 9 bases line up with TRBD2. CDR1 and CDR2 from the germline V gene are SGHTA and FQGNSA. Germline trimming cut 5 bases from V and 1 base from J; bases unmatched to any gene: 7. The CDR3 has 16 residues. The CDR3 spells CASSPRTSAGTDTQYF. Written as DNA, the CDR3 is TGTGCCAGCAGCCCCCGGACTAGCGCCGGCACAGATACGCAGTATTTT.

The chain uses TRBV2 and TRBJ1-1, with 8 bases fitting TRBD1. This CDR3 comprises 12 residues. J was trimmed by 11 bases and V by 7 bases; bases with no gene match: 9. In germline, CDR1 is SNHLY, CDR2 FYNNEI. This CDR3 reads CASMSTGVRAFF. The CDR3, as DNA: TGTGCCAGCATGTCGACAGGGGTCCGCGCTTTCTTT.

The chain carries TRBV6-4 and TRBJ1-1; 8 bases align to TRBD1. The germline V gene has CDR1 MRHNA and CDR2 SNTAGT. Trimming at V came to 6 bases and at J to 1 base, leaving 4 bases not matched to a gene. The CDR3 totals 14 residues. CDR3 sequence: CASSTGGGNTEAFF. Here the CDR3 DNA reads TGTGCCAGCAGCACAGGGGGGGGGAACACTGAAGCTTTCTTT.

The V and J genes are TRBV18 and TRBJ1-2; maybe TRBD1 (5 bases). The CDR3 sequence is 14 residues long. Germline V gene data show CDR1 as KGHSH and CDR2 as LQKENI. The germline V and J ends were trimmed by 4 bases and 4 bases, with 13 bases remaining between them. CDR3 amino acids: CASSQQGTTYGYTF. DNA of the CDR3: TGTGCCAGCTCACAGCAGGGTACTACCTATGGCTACACCTTC.

The chain uses TRBV24-1 and TRBJ2-3; D may be TRBD2 (5 bases). V was trimmed by 4 bases and J by 3 bases, leaving 10 bases between them. The CDR3 runs to 14 residues. The germline gives CDR1 KGHDR, CDR2 SFDVKD. The CDR3 nucleotides are TGTGCCACCAGTGACAGCGGTGGAACAGATACGCAGTATTTT. This encodes CATSDSGGTDTQYF.

This chain joins TRBV19 and TRBJ2-1; 9 bases are shared with TRBD1. The CDR3 runs 13 residues. Losses at the gene ends were 6 bases for V and 7 bases for J; bases not matched to a gene: 4. Germline CDR1 reads LNHDA; CDR2 reads SQIVND (reference sequence). CDR3 sequence reads: CASSDRGVNEQFF. DNA of the CDR3: TGTGCCAGTAGCGACAGGGGGGTGAATGAGCAGTTCTTC. Full variable domain (outside the CDR3, taken from reference TRBV19 and TRBJ2-1): DGGITQSPKYLFRKEGQNVTLSCEQNLNHDAMYWYRQDPGQGLRLIYYSQIVNDFQKGDIAEGYSVSREKKESFPLTVTSAQKNPTAFYLCASSDRGVNEQFFGPGTRLTVL.

This chain connects TRBV29-1 to TRBJ2-7, with 11 bases lining up with TRBD2. The CDR3 is 18 residues long. CDR1 is SQVTM, CDR2 ANQGSEA, per germline. V gave up 4 bases and J gave up 7 bases; unmatched junction bases: 21. This chain's CDR3 is CSVVVRVPRLAGMREQYF. The CDR3 DNA reads as TGCAGCGTTGTGGTGAGGGTGCCCAGACTAGCGGGAATGAGGGAGCAGTACTTC.

This clone was counted ten times or more. The same CDR3 is also encoded by other DNA sequences in this sample. The V call is TRBV3-1 (or the pseudogene TRBV3-2), the J call TRBJ2-2, with TRBD2 matching 8 bases. The CDR3 runs 15 residues. Looked up from germline, CDR1 is LGHDT and CDR2 is YNNKEL (reference sequence). V lost 6 bases and J lost 5; bases outside the gene matches: 8. DNA of the CDR3: TGTGCCAGCAGTCTCGGGGGGGCCCGGACCGGGGAGCTGTTTTTT. Translating gives CASSLGGARTGELFF.

This rearrangement joins TRBV21-1 to TRBJ2-7; the DNA was not compared with TRBD1, the D call given in the table. TRBV21-1 constitutes a pseudogene. The CDR3 totals 17 residues. The CDR3 nucleotides are TGTGCCAGCAGCAAAAAAGCCCGACAGGCCACCTCCTACGAGCAGTACTTC. This translates into CASSKKARQATSYEQYF.

The rearrangement uses TRBV6-2 or TRBV6-3 and TRBJ1-5, with a weak D call TRBD1 (6 bases). In germline, CDR1 is MNHEY, CDR2 SVGEGT. V was shortened by 2 bases and J by 9 bases, with 20 bases between the two germline ends. The CDR3 runs 16 residues. The CDR3 DNA reads TGTGCCAGCAGTTACACCGGACAGCCTCTGAGGGGGCCCCAGCATTTT. This gives the protein CASSYTGQPLRGPQHF.